This T cell receptor (beta chain) is from a study of long-term antiretroviral therapy in people with HIV. Version v3.0 of the immunoSEQ assay ran at survey level. The data were produced by immunoSEQ multiplex PCR, yet TCRdb's version contains in-frame clones alone and is incomplete. The sample lists 25,000 to 30,000 clones; over 90% were seen once. CDR3 length equals 14 residues. Germline CDR1 is SNHLY and CDR2 is FYNNEI. The V and J ends lost 4 bases and 1 base respectively, with 10 bases between them. V gene TRBV2 combines with J gene TRBJ2-5; tentative D call: TRBD2 (5 bases). The TCR was taken from a man aged 35 to 55 with HIV. The input for sequencing was unsorted PBMCs, taken 6.2 years after starting antiretroviral therapy. The CDR3 DNA is TGTGCCAGCAGTGGAACTAGAATCCAAGAGACCCAGTACTTC. Translating gives CASSGTRIQETQYF.